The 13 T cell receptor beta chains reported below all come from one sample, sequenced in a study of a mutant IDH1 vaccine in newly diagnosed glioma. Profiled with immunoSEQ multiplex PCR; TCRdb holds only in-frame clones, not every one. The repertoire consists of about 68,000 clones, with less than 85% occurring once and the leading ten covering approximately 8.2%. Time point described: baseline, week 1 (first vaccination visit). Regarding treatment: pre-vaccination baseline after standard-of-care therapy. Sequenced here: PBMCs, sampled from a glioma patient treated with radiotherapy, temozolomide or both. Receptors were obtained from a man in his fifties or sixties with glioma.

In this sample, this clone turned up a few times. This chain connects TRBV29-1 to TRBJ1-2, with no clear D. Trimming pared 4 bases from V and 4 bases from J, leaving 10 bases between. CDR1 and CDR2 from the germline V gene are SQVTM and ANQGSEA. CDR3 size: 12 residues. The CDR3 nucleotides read TGCAGCGTTGCAGCCGCTTCCTATGGCTACACCTTC. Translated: CSVAAASYGYTF.

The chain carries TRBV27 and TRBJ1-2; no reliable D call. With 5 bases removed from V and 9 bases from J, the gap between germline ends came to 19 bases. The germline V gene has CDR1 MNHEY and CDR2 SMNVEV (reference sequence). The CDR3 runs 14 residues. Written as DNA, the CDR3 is TGTGCCAGCAGTCAGACGGCTTTAAACCATCGCTACACCTTC. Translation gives CASSQTALNHRYTF.

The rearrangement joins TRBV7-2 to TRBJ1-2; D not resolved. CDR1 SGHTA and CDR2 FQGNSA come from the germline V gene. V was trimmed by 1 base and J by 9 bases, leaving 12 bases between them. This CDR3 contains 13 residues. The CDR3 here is CASSLESRERYTF. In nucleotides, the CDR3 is TGTGCCAGCAGCTTAGAATCGCGAGAGCGCTACACCTTC.

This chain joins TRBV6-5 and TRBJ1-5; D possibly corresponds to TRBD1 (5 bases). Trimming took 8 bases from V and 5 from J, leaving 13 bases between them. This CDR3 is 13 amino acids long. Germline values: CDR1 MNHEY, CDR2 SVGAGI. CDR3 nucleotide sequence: TGTGCCAGCGGCTCCAGGGAGGATCAGCCCCAGCATTTT. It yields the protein CASGSREDQPQHF.

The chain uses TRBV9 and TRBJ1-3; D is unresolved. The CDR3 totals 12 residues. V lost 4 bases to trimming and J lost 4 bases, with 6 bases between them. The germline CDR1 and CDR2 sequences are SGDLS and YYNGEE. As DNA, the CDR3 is TGTGCCAGCAGCCCGAACGGAAACACCATATATTTT. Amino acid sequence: CASSPNGNTIYF. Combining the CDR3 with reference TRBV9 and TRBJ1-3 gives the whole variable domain DSGVTQTPKHLITATGQRVTLRCSPRSGDLSVYWYQQSLDQGLQFLIQYYNGEERAKGNILERFSAQQFPDLHSELNLSSLELGDSALYFCASSPNGNTIYFGEGSWLTVV.

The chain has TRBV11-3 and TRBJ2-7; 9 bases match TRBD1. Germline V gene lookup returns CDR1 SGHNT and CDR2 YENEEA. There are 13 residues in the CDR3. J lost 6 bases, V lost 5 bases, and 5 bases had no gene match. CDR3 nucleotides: TGTGCCAGCAGCCGGACAGGGGACGGCGAGCAGTACTTC. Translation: CASSRTGDGEQYF.

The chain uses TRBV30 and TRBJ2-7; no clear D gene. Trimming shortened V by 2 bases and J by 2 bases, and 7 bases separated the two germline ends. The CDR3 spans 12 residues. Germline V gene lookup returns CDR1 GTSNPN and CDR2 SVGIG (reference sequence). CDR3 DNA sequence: TGTGCCTGGAGTTCCGGGCCCTACGAGCAGTACTTC. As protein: CAWSSGPYEQYF.

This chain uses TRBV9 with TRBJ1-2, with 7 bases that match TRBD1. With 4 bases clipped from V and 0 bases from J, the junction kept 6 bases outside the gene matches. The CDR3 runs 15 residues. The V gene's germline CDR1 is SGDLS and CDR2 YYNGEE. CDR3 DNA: TGTGCCAGCAGCCCATGGGACAGTTCTAACTATGGCTACACCTTC. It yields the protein CASSPWDSSNYGYTF.

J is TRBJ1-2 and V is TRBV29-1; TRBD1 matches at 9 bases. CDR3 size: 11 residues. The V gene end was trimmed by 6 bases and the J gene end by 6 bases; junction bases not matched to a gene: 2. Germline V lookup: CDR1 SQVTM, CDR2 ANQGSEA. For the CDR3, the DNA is TGCAGCGTGGGACAGGGAGATGGCTACACCTTC. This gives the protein CSVGQGDGYTF.

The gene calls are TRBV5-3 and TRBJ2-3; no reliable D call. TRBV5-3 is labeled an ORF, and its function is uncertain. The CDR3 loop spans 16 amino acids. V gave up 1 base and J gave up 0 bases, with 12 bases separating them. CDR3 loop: CARSLSDWQSTDTQYF. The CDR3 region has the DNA TGTGCCAGAAGCTTGAGTGACTGGCAGAGCACAGATACGCAGTATTTT.

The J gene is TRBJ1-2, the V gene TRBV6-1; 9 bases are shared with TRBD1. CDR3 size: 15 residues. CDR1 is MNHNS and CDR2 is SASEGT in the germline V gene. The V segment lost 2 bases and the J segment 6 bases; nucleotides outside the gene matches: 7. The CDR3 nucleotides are TGTGCCAGCAGTGAACCCGGGACAGGGTCAGATGGCTACACCTTC. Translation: CASSEPGTGSDGYTF.

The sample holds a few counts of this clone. This chain's CDR3 is CASSLTGKTYDLTEAFF. In DNA, the CDR3 is TGTGCCAGCAGCTTAACCGGGAAAACATATGACCTCACTGAAGCTTTCTTT. The chain is built from TRBV9 and TRBJ1-1, with unresolved D. The CDR3 loop spans 17 amino acids. Germline V gives CDR1 SGDLS, CDR2 YYNGEE. V was shortened by 4 bases and J by 4 bases, with 23 bases between the two germline ends.

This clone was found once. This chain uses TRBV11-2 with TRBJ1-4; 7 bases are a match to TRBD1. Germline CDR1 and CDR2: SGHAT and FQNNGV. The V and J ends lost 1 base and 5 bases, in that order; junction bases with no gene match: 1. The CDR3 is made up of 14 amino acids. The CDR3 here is CASSLGGQNEKLFF. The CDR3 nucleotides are TGTGCCAGCAGCTTAGGGGGACAGAATGAAAAACTGTTTTTT.